This T cell receptor beta chain appears in the sequencing data of a study of response to subunit inactivated influenza vaccine (dated by TCRdb to between 2017 and 2018). Regarding the research as a whole: Deep quantitative T cell receptor repertoire profiling was used in the study to track responses to a trivalent subunit inactivated influenza vaccine.

The study at large found these results: According to the authors, only a limited number of new T cells may be recruited by each seasonal influenza vaccination.

The library was obtained by RT-PCR. TCRdb records Illumina HiSeq 2500 as the sequencer. Using fastp trimming at Q25 and MiXCR clonotype assembly, TCRdb reanalyzed the public sequencing data and kept in-frame beta chains. A single entry per CDR3 protein holds the most common genes and DNA from its merged rows. This sample is represented by roughly 500,000 distinct CDR3 sequences; under 30% of them were singletons. The ten largest clonotypes hold 2.5% to 3.5% of the sample. Via the germline V gene (reference sequence), CDR1 is DFQATT and CDR2 SNEGSKA. Including the terminal cysteine and phenylalanine, the CDR3 comprises 13 residues. Only the CDR3 DNA stays, 39 bases, in frame from base 1. Here V drops 0 bases and J drops 6 bases, and the junction holds 5 bases not matched to any gene. Concerning this clonotype itself: Its binding antigen is unknown. Base qualities were left out, and no much larger clone turns up one base away.

The sample also formed part of further work on T cells expressing NK-cell markers. Per the second study: TCR beta cDNA libraries were prepared using 5'RACE template switching, which introduced a universal primer site and unique molecular identifiers. Three sorted T-cell subsets (CD3+CD56+NKG2C+, CD3+CD56+NKG2C- and CD3+CD56-NKG2C+) from roughly eight donors had their TCR beta-chain repertoires profiled. Seven of the eight sequenced donors were HCMV-seropositive and one was HCMV-seronegative. In several experiments an anti-gammadeltaTCR antibody was added to restrict sorting to alphabetaTCR-expressing T cells. In 6 or 7 donors, the dominant CD3+CD56+NKG2C+ clonotypes ranked among the top 10 CD8+ clonotypes, making up roughly 1.0-8% of CD8+ T cells. Those dominant clonotypes were again the most abundant among CD3+CD56-NKG2C+ cells in a few donors, at roughly 28.3-60.1%. Whether the expanded NKG2C-expressing T cell clones were specific for HCMV antigens remained unclear. Randomly selected healthy volunteers, three men and five women, were used as the eight sequenced donors. HCMV serostatus was determined by detecting HCMV-specific IgG in serum with a commercial ELISA kit. Peripheral blood mononuclear cells were isolated from blood by Ficoll density gradient centrifugation. CD4+ and CD8+ T cells were isolated from PBMC by magnetic immunoseparation with Miltenyi isolation kits. Synthesis of cDNA was primed from the TCR beta constant segment and was followed by two consecutive PCR amplification steps. The libraries were sequenced on Illumina HiSeq 2000/2500, MiSeq or NextSeq, producing 2 x 150 bp reads. MIGEC was used to demultiplex reads and group reads by UMI, and MiTCR was used to assemble and quantify clonotypes. To exclude erroneous sequences, only TCR cDNA sequences supported by at least two reads were retained. The tcR package was used for downstream repertoire analysis, and clonotypes were matched between fractions using CDR3 nucleotide sequence together with V segment. VDJmatch was used to annotate antigen specificity against VDJdb, with one amino acid substitution in CDR3 permitted.

This sequence originates from a man between 45 and 60 years old who received an inactivated influenza vaccine. Donor details come from another sample of the same person, matched by shared clones. The material sequenced was CD4+ T cells sorted from PBMCs, taken 11 to 12 days after vaccination. The V and J genes are TRBV20-1 and TRBJ2-7, with 7 middle bases fitting TRBD2. CDR3 sequence: CSAREGGVGEQYF. The DNA sequence reads TGCAGTGCTAGAGAGGGGGGGGTCGGCGAGCAGTACTTC.